Sequencing of this TCR beta chain was carried out in a study of PD-1 blockade in classical Hodgkin lymphoma (dated by TCRdb to 2019 to 2021). About the full investigation: Nivolumab dosing was 3 mg/kg intravenously every 2 weeks, continuing until either disease progression or unacceptable toxicity. The study used CyTOF and TCR beta sequencing to define a peripheral blood immune signature of response to PD-1 blockade in classical Hodgkin lymphoma. Overall results and qualifications from the work: Diversity was lower in patients who began nivolumab less than 1 year after ASCT, so these patients were left out of later analyses to avoid confounding by immune reconstitution. Baseline diversity similar to that of newly diagnosed patients was observed in trial patients achieving complete response, whereas significantly lower diversity was observed in partial responders and progressors. Only a single clinical trial cohort was studied, and what caused the repertoire differences, possibly disease activity or prior therapy, remained undefined. Baseline TCR diversity was reported as lower in newly diagnosed patients than in healthy donors, and lower still in relapsed/refractory patients. A significant rise by C4D1 was seen in CD4+ but not CD8+ TCR diversity (p=0.0027 vs p=0.16), with the rise being most apparent in complete responders (p=0.02).

The CDR3 spans 16 residues, from the cysteine through the phenylalanine. The kept DNA is CDR3 alone, 48 bases in frame from the first base. The germline V gene sets CDR1 to SGHRS and CDR2 to YFSETQ. V was cut back by 5 bases and J by 3 bases, leaving a gap of 18 bases between them. To note about this clone: The antigen it binds to is not known. No base qualities exist here, and no much larger clone lies one base off it.

The time point label here, explained by the study, means: cycle 1 day 1 (C1D1), immediately before nivolumab initiation. All trial patients had relapsed after autologous stem cell transplantation, with cohorts A, B and C differing in prior brentuximab vedotin exposure. A Miltenyi CD4+ T cell isolation kit was used for magnetic negative selection to purify CD4+ T cells from thawed PBMCs. The trial cohort included roughly 60 patients with relapsed/refractory classical Hodgkin lymphoma, and each patient had a best overall response of complete response, partial response or progressive disease. Trial patients were treated with single-agent nivolumab in the multi-cohort phase II CheckMate 205 trial. Best overall response was determined by an independent review committee according to the 2007 International Working Group response criteria. Trial PBMCs were collected immediately before nivolumab initiation (C1D1) and during therapy at cycle 2 day 1 and cycle 4 day 1. After peripheral blood was drawn into 8 mL Vacutainer Cell Preparation Tubes, PBMCs were isolated by centrifugation and then cryopreserved. Purified CD4+ and CD8+ fractions were prepared only for cases in which an additional PBMC sample was available. On LS columns in a quadroMACS separator, the magnetically labelled cells were depleted, and the flow-through was collected as the purified fraction.

The Qiagen DNeasy kit was used to extract genomic DNA both from unsorted PBMCs and from the negatively selected CD4+ and CD8+ fractions. Amplification of TCR beta CDR3 regions was done by immunoSEQ multiplex PCR with primers that anneal to V and J segments. A synthetic immune receptor repertoire was used to minimize amplification bias, and any residual bias was removed computationally once sequencing was done. Processing in the source paper ran as follows. Repertoire diversity was quantified as the Shannon entropy index using custom Python scripts. Unsorted, CD4+ and CD8+ repertoires were analyzed separately, except in combined analyses where CD4+ and CD8+ sequences were merged in silico. A clone was considered expanded if an increase in frequency of at least 2-fold after treatment relative to C1D1 was found, and a pseudocount of 0.5 was applied to clones undetected at baseline. Clones with 0 or 1 copy at C1D1 were defined as singleton clones, while clones with 2 or more copies were defined as non-singleton clones. Clones expanded in unsorted samples were assigned a CD4+, CD8+ or unknown annotation through matching of protein sequences in sorted samples from the same patient. Wilcoxon tests were applied to paired samples to test diversity changes from C1D1 to C4D1. The clones in this table, taken by TCRdb from immuneACCESS, are in-frame only. Not every clone is retained; where verified, under half of the shortfall comes from an unresolved V gene, and the cause of the rest is unknown. V, J and clone size are taken as reported in that table, and D and trimming were inferred from the DNA itself. The sample profile shows approximately 30,000 clones; 60% to 85% of them were found once. The ten largest clones represent 2% to 2.5% of the sample.

This receptor chain uses TRBV5-1 and TRBJ1-3; D gene: possibly TRBD1, on 5 matching bases. The sample in question was CD4+ T cells from blood, obtained at baseline. The TCR was taken from a human donor with classical Hodgkin lymphoma. Here is the DNA: TGCGCCAGCAGACAGAACCGGGACGGCGGTGGAAACACCATATATTTT. The encoded protein is CASRQNRDGGGNTIYF.